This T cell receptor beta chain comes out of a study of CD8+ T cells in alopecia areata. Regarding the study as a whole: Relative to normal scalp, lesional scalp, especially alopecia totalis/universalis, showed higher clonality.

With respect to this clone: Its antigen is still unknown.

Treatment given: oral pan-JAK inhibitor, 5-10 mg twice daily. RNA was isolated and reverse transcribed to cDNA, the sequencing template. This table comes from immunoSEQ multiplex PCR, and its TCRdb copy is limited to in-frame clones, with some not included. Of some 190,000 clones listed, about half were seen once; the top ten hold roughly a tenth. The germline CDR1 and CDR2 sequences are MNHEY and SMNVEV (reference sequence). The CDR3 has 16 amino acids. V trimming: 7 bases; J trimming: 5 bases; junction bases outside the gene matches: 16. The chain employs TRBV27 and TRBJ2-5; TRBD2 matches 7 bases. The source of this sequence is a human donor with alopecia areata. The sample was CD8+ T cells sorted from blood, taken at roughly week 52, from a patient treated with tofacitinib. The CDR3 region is CASTPHPGRAKETQYF. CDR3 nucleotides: TGTGCCAGCACCCCGCACCCAGGGAGGGCGAAGGAGACCCAGTACTTC.